These 15 T cell receptor beta chains originate from one sample sequenced in a study of blood T cell repertoires in COVID-19. The data were produced by immunoSEQ multiplex PCR, yet TCRdb's version contains in-frame clones alone and is incomplete. This sample has around 290,000 clones, with around nine tenths found just once. Sequencing input: PBMCs or T cells enriched from blood (not recorded which). Every receptor here comes from a woman aged 40 to 55 who had recovered from COVID-19.

The gene calls are TRBV4-1 and TRBJ2-1; unclear D gene. Germline-derived CDR1 and CDR2 are MGHRA and YSYEKL. The CDR3 runs 15 residues. Deletions cut 1 base from V and 9 bases from J, with 16 bases between. The CDR3 coding sequence is TGCGCCAGCAGCCAAGGGTGGATAGAATCGGGTGAGCAGTTCTTC. Translation gives CASSQGWIESGEQFF.

The CDR3 coding sequence is TGTGCCGGGTGGGACAGGAACTATGGCTACACCTTC. This sequence encodes CAGWDRNYGYTF. The genes are TRBV25-1 and TRBJ1-2; 8 bases are a match to TRBD1. Germline V gene lookup returns CDR1 MGHDK and CDR2 SYGVNS. The CDR3 sequence is 12 residues long. J lost 2 bases, V lost 11 bases, and 4 bases had no gene match.

This chain links TRBV24-1 with TRBJ2-1; TRBD2 aligns across 11 bases. Germline values: CDR1 KGHDR, CDR2 SFDVKD. V lost 4 bases and J lost 5; bases outside the gene matches: 12. This CDR3 has 18 amino acids. In DNA form, the CDR3 reads TGTGCCACCAGTGACGGCTCGATAGCGGGAGGGCCGAACAATGAGCAGTTCTTC. Its protein is CATSDGSIAGGPNNEQFF.

This rearrangement joins TRBV7-2 to TRBJ2-3; 7 positions match TRBD2. The ends lost 5 bases at V and 0 bases at J; junction bases unmatched: 14. Germline values: CDR1 SGHTA, CDR2 FQGNSA. The CDR3 consists of 18 residues. The CDR3 nucleotides read TGTGCCAGCAGCGCACGACCTTGGAGTAGCGGGAGCACAGATACGCAGTATTTT. Amino acids: CASSARPWSSGSTDTQYF.

The chain employs TRBV6-9 and TRBJ1-2, with a tentative D call TRBD1 (6 bases). Trimming removed 4 bases from V and 0 bases from J, with 15 bases in between. The CDR3 covers 16 residues. Per the germline V gene, CDR1 is MNHGY and CDR2 is SVAAGI. This chain's CDR3 is CASSLTNRDTNYGYTF. The DNA of the CDR3 is TGTGCCAGCAGTTTGACCAACAGGGACACTAACTATGGCTACACCTTC.

The chain uses TRBV25-1 and TRBJ2-1; D call uncertain. V was trimmed by 5 bases and J by 6 bases, leaving 11 bases between them. The CDR3 has 13 amino acids. Germline loops: CDR1 MGHDK, CDR2 SYGVNS. The DNA for the CDR3 is TGTGCCAGCAGTTTGGGCTCATCCAATGAGCAGTTCTTC. Protein: CASSLGSSNEQFF.

The rearrangement joins TRBV29-1 to TRBJ2-1; TRBD1 might be the D (6 bases). Trimming shortened V by 7 bases and J by 9 bases, and 13 bases separated the two germline ends. Germline V gene sequence: CDR1 SQVTM, CDR2 ANQGSEA. This CDR3 contains 11 residues. CDR3 nucleotides: TGCAGCGCTGACAGGTCCACTGAGCAGTTCTTC. It codes for CSADRSTEQFF.

This chain uses TRBV9 with TRBJ2-1, with TRBD2 matching over 10 bases. This CDR3 region has 17 residues. Germline CDR1 reads SGDLS; CDR2 reads YYNGEE. With 3 bases clipped from V and 4 bases from J, the junction kept 10 bases outside the gene matches. CDR3 in DNA: TGTGCCAGCAGCGCAAAAACCGGGACTAGCGTTTACAATGAGCAGTTCTTC. Its translation: CASSAKTGTSVYNEQFF.

The rearrangement uses TRBV3-1 (or the pseudogene TRBV3-2) and TRBJ1-2; D remains unclear. The CDR3 is 12 amino acids. Per the germline V gene, CDR1 is LGHDT and CDR2 is YNNKEL (reference sequence). V lost 3 bases and J 5 bases, leaving 7 bases between the germline ends. The CDR3 protein is CASSHRGYGYTF. The CDR3 DNA reads as TGTGCCAGCAGCCACCGGGGTTATGGCTACACCTTC.

A word on this clone: Mismatch with germline at one junction end may stem from a read error. Other DNA sequences in this specimen translate into the identical CDR3. The V and J genes are TRBV18 and TRBJ1-1; maybe TRBD1 (5 bases). CDR3 length: 14 residues. CDR1 is KGHSH, CDR2 LQKENI, per germline. The CDR3 protein is CASSPQEMNTEAFF. CDR3 nucleotides: TGTGCCAGCTCCCCACAGGAGATGAACACTGAAGCTTTCTTT.

This clone was seen only once. The chain employs TRBV19 and TRBJ2-1; perhaps TRBD2 as D (6 bases). The CDR3 runs 14 residues. The germline V gene has CDR1 LNHDA and CDR2 SQIVND (reference sequence). V gave up 4 bases and J gave up 2 bases, with 9 bases separating them. The CDR3 DNA reads as TGTGCCAGTAGTACTAGCGCGACCTACAATGAGCAGTTCTTC. This codes for CASSTSATYNEQFF.

The chain links TRBV11-2 to TRBJ2-7, with 8 bases lining up with TRBD1. Unmatched junction bases numbered 6, after V lost 4 bases and J lost 4 bases. CDR3 length: 14 amino acids. The germline CDR1 and CDR2 sequences are SGHAT and FQNNGV. The CDR3 sequence: CASSSRTGLYEQYF. The DNA of the CDR3 is TGTGCCAGCAGCTCTCGGACAGGGTTATACGAGCAGTACTTC.

This clone was seen a handful of times. The rearrangement joins TRBV19 to TRBJ1-1; D is possibly TRBD1 (5 bases). Germline V gene sequence: CDR1 LNHDA, CDR2 SQIVND (reference sequence). V was trimmed by 3 bases and J by 7 bases, leaving 15 bases between them. This CDR3 is 14 amino acids long. The CDR3 here is CASSIQAGRGEAFF. CDR3 sequence (DNA): TGTGCCAGTAGTATTCAGGCGGGGAGGGGTGAAGCTTTCTTT.

The chain uses TRBV29-1 and TRBJ1-2; TRBD1 matches 7 bases. V trimming: 4 bases; J trimming: 6 bases; junction bases outside the gene matches: 5. This CDR3 is built from 12 residues. Germline CDR1 SQVTM, CDR2 ANQGSEA. The CDR3: CSVGQGVDGYTF. The CDR3 region has the DNA TGCAGCGTTGGACAGGGAGTGGATGGCTACACCTTC.

The genes are TRBV6-5 and TRBJ2-7; no clear D. Looked up from germline, CDR1 is MNHEY and CDR2 is SVGAGI. The CDR3 loop spans 13 amino acids. V lost 6 bases, J lost 2 bases, and 11 bases lay in between. This CDR3 reads CASRDPRTYEQYF. The CDR3 nucleotides read TGTGCCAGCAGAGACCCCAGGACCTACGAGCAGTACTTC.